The text below deals with one T cell receptor (beta chain). The antigen remains undetermined. The source of the sample is a study of a mutant IDH1 vaccine in newly diagnosed glioma. On the study more broadly: Vaccination of patients was performed eight times, in weeks 1, 3, 5, 7, 11, 15, 19 and 23. Vaccine administration was initiated 4-6 weeks following radiotherapy alone, or with temozolomide cycles. Prior therapy was radiotherapy, temozolomide, or both; most received both.

Documented time point: week 23, last vaccination. Every vaccine dose comprised 300 ug of mutant IDH1 20-mer peptide plus topical imiquimod. In every donor, the tumor was a new WHO grade 3 or 4 IDH1-mutant, ATRX-lost astrocytoma. Assay: immunoSEQ multiplex PCR; the TCRdb copy retains only in-frame clones and omits some. The top ten hold 3.5% to 4% of the sample, which has roughly 40,000 clones, less than 95% seen once. This CDR3 contains 15 residues. Germline CDR1 reads MNHEY; CDR2 reads SVGAGI. V was pared by 1 base and J by 4 bases, with 13 bases between. The sequenced sample was PBMCs, obtained from a glioma patient whose treatment included an IDH1 peptide vaccine. The sequence was obtained from a man aged 50-59 years with glioma. The chain has TRBV6-5 and TRBJ1-2; D may be TRBD1 (5 bases). This CDR3 reads CASSYFEGDGYGYTF. As DNA, the CDR3 is TGTGCCAGCAGTTACTTCGAAGGGGATGGCTATGGCTACACCTTC.